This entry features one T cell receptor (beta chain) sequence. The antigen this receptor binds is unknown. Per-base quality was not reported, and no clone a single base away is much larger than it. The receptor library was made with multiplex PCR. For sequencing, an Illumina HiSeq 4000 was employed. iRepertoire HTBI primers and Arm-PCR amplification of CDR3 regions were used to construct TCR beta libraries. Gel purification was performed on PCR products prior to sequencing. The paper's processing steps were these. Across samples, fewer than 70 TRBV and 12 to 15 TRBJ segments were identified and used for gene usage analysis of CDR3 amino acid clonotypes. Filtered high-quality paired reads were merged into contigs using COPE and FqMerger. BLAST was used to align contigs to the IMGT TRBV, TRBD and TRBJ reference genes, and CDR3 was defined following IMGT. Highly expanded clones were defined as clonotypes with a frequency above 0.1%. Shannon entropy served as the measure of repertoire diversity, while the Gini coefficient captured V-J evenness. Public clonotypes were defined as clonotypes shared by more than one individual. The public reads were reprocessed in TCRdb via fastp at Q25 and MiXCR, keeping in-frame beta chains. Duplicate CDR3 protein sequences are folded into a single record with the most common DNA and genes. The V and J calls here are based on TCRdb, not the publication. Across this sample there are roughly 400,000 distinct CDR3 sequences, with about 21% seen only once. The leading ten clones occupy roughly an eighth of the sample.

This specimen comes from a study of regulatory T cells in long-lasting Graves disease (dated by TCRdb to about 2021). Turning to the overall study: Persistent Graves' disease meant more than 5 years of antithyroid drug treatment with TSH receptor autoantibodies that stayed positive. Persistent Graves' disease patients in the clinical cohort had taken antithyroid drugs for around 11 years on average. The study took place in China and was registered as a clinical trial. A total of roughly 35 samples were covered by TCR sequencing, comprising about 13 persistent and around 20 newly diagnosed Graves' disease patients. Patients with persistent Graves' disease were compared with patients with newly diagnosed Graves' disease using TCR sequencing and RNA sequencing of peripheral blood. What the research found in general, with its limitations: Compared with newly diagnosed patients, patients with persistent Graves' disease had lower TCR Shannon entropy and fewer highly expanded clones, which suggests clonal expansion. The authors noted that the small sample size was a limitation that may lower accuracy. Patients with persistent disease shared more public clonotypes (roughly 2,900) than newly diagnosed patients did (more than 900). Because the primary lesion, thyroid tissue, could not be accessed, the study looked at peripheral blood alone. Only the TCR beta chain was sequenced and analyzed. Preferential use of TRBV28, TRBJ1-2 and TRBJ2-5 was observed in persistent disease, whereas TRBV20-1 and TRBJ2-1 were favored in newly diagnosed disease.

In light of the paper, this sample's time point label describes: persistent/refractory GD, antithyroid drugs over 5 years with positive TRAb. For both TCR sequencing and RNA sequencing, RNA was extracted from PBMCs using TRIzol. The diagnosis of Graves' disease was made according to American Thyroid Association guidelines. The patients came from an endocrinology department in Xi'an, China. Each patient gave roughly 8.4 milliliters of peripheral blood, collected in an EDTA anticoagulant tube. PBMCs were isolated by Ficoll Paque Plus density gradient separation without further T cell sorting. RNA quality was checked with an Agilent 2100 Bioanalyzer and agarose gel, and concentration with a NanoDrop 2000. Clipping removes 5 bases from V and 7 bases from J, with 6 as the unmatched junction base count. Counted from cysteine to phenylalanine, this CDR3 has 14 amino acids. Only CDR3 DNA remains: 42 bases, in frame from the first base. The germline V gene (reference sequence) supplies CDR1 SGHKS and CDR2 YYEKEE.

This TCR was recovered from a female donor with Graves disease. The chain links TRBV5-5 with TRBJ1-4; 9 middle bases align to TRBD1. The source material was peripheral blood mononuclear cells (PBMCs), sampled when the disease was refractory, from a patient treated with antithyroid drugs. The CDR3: CASRLTGQGEKLFF. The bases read TGTGCCAGCAGGTTGACGGGACAGGGTGAAAAACTGTTTTTT.